Here is one TCR beta chain with its context. Antigen: not known. The TCRbeta library incorporated unique molecular identifiers. TCRdb re-called the PCR reads with MiXCR, one entry per CDR3 protein. The sample includes some 830,000 distinct CDR3 sequences, roughly 16% of them seen just once. The data derive from a study of T-cell reconstitution after alpha-beta-depleted transplantation in children. Broader study findings: Where alpha-beta T cells came from about two months after transplant was reportedly several hundred expanded graft clones. Newly produced T cells mostly accounted for T-cell counts and diversity one year post-transplant. High day-60 TCRbeta diversity in some patients came from surviving recipient T cells and thymic progenitors.

CDR3 length: 15 amino acids. V lost 0 bases and J 2 bases, leaving 10 bases between the germline ends. Germline-derived CDR1 and CDR2 are SEHNR and FQNEAQ (reference sequence). The material was PBMCs, mostly from graft donor cells, obtained 360 days after TCRalphabeta/CD19-depleted stem cell transplant. The V call is TRBV7-9, the J call TRBJ2-5, with no clear D. The receptor comes from a male patient between 10 and 17 years old who had a stem cell transplant for acute lymphoblastic leukemia, so the T cells may come from the graft donor. This CDR3 is CASSLALRQQETQYF. The CDR3 coding sequence is TGTGCCAGCAGCTTAGCGCTGAGGCAGCAAGAGACCCAGTACTTC.